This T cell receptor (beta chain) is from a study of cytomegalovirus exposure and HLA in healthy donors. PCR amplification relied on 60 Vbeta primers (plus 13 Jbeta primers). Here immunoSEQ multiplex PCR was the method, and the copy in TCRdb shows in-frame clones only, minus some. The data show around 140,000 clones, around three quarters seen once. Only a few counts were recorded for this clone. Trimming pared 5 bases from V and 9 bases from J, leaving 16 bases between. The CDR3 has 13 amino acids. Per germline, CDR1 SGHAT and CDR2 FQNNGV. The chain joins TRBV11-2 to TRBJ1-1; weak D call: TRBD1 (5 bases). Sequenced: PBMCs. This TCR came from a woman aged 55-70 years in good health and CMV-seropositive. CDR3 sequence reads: CASSLNPSGKAFF. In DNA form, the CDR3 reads TGTGCCAGCAGCCTCAATCCTTCAGGGAAAGCTTTCTTT.